This T cell receptor (beta chain) originates from a study of T cell responses to AZD1222 COVID-19 vaccine. Study-level results: The study reported that nearly half of spike-specific TCRs target unmutated variant regions. Compared with day 0, the breadth and depth of the Spike-specific TCR repertoire rose significantly after two doses of AZD1222. Females made up more of the donors, who were largely white British, and clonal diversity may have come out too low. Baseline seropositivity occurred in only six or seven AZD1222 recipients.

The repertoire was sequenced with immunoSEQ multiplex PCR; TCRdb's copy has only in-frame clones and lacks some. The sample has just under 100,000 clones; roughly 90% are singletons. Notes on this clone: Its antigen is unknown.

Germline CDR1 and CDR2: LNHDA and SQIVND (reference sequence). V was pared by 6 bases and J by 6 bases, with 10 bases of the junction left unmatched. This CDR3 contains 14 residues. The origin of this receptor is an adult in good health. The input for sequencing was peripheral blood, taken on day 0 of AZD1222 vaccination. V is TRBV19 and J is TRBJ1-2, with 7 bases fitting TRBD1. The CDR3 DNA is TGTGCCAGTAGAAACACAGGGGATGTAAATGGCTACACCTTC. Protein sequence: CASRNTGDVNGYTF.